These 14 T cell receptor beta chains were sequenced from one sample in a study of T cell repertoires in cytomegalovirus infection. No antigen has been identified for these receptors. MiXCR, applied by TCRdb to the reads, yields one record per CDR3 protein. The sample has approximately 300,000 distinct CDR3 sequences, almost 30% seen once. Material: cultured PBMCs, obtained from culture after CMV antigen stimulation. The receptors shown here come from a human donor in good health (CMV status not recorded). Some clones in this sample may be carry-over from other donors' samples.

This sequence joins TRBV7-2 and TRBJ2-3; no definite D call. CDR3 length: 11 residues. V dropped 8 bases and J dropped 5 bases, with 8 bases sitting between them. Germline CDR1 SGHTA, CDR2 FQGNSA. The CDR3 sequence: CASGIGDTQYF. The CDR3 nucleotides read TGTGCCAGCGGGATAGGAGATACGCAGTATTTT.

This clonotype was recorded at least ten times. The rearrangement uses TRBV7-2 and TRBJ2-2; 7 bases align to TRBD1. CDR1 is SGHTA, CDR2 FQGNSA, per germline. The V gene end was trimmed by 5 bases and the J gene end by 2 bases; junction bases not matched to a gene: 11. The CDR3 consists of 17 residues. Here the CDR3 DNA reads TGTGCCAGCAGCCCATTCACAGGGGCAATTAACACCGGGGAGCTGTTTTTT. Protein sequence: CASSPFTGAINTGELFF.

The chain links TRBV7-9 to TRBJ1-5; D possibly corresponds to TRBD1 (6 bases). The CDR3 contains 15 residues. Germline values: CDR1 SEHNR, CDR2 FQNEAQ (reference sequence). Trimming left V 4 bases short and J 0 bases short, with 10 bases between. CDR3 bases: TGTGCCAGCAGCTCCGGGACAAGTAGCAATCAGCCCCAGCATTTT. Protein product: CASSSGTSSNQPQHF.

The chain is built from TRBV5-5 and TRBJ1-1; D remains ambiguous. Trimming stripped 2 bases from V and 6 bases from J, with 8 bases between. CDR3 length: 12 amino acids. Germline V gene sequence: CDR1 SGHKS, CDR2 YYEKEE (reference sequence). The CDR3 nucleotides are TGTGCCAGCAGCTTCGCGGGAGCTGAAGCTTTCTTT. Translating it yields CASSFAGAEAFF.

The V gene is TRBV19, the J gene TRBJ1-2; D possibly corresponds to TRBD1 (6 bases). Germline V gene lookup returns CDR1 LNHDA and CDR2 SQIVND (reference sequence). Trimming took 6 bases from V and 4 from J, leaving 15 bases between them. The CDR3 is 14 residues long. The CDR3 protein is CASSQPPDSYGYTF. DNA of the CDR3: TGTGCCAGTAGCCAGCCCCCGGACAGCTATGGCTACACCTTC.

This clonotype was seen ten or more times. The chain couples TRBV7-2 to TRBJ2-3; either TRBD1 or TRBD2 may supply D (5 bases each). The CDR3 covers 15 residues. Germline values: CDR1 SGHTA, CDR2 FQGNSA. The V end lost 3 bases, the J end lost 2 bases, and 12 bases lay between the germline ends. CDR3 DNA sequence: TGTGCCAGCAGCTTCCGGGACGGGTTCACAGATACGCAGTATTTT. The encoded protein is CASSFRDGFTDTQYF.

The chain employs TRBV28 and TRBJ2-7, with 9 bases aligning to TRBD2. This CDR3 has 15 amino acids. Per the germline V gene, CDR1 is MDHEN and CDR2 is SYDVKM. The ends lost 6 bases at V and 2 bases at J; junction bases unmatched: 8. The CDR3 coding sequence is TGTGCCAGCAGCCCTATAGCGGGGGTGGCCTACGAGCAGTACTTC. Its protein is CASSPIAGVAYEQYF.

In its sample, this clonotype was seen a few times. The chain has TRBV25-1 and TRBJ2-2; D remains ambiguous. V gave up 1 base and J gave up 7 bases, with 10 bases separating them. From germline, CDR1 is MGHDK and CDR2 SYGVNS. CDR3 length equals 14 residues. The DNA of the CDR3 is TGTGCCAGCAGTGAATTTGCCTCAAGCGGGGAGCTGTTTTTT. It specifies CASSEFASSGELFF. The full variable domain, rest sourced from reference TRBV25-1 and TRBJ2-2, is EADIYQTPRYLVIGTGKKITLECSQTMGHDKMYWYQQDPGMELHLIHYSYGVNSTEKGDLSSESTVSRIRTEHFPLTLESARPSHTSQYLCASSEFASSGELFFGEGSRLTVL.

The table lists this clonotype with a few counts. The chain recombines TRBV27 with TRBJ1-5; the D is unclear. The CDR3 is made up of 12 amino acids. V was cut by 7 bases and J by 2 bases, with 6 bases left in between. Per germline, CDR1 MNHEY and CDR2 SMNVEV (reference sequence). CDR3: CASTWGNQPQHF. CDR3 bases: TGTGCCAGCACCTGGGGCAATCAGCCCCAGCATTTT.

The chain combines TRBV11-1 with TRBJ2-3, with D tentatively TRBD1 (5 bases). The ends were cut back, 1 base at V and 5 bases at J, with 7 bases in the middle. The CDR3 has 13 residues. The germline V gene encodes CDR1 SGHAT and CDR2 FQDESV (reference sequence). The CDR3 protein is CASSLEDRDTQYF. The CDR3 DNA sequence: TGTGCCAGCAGCTTAGAAGACAGAGATACGCAGTATTTT. Together with reference TRBV11-1 and TRBJ2-3, the CDR3 gives the full variable domain: EAEVAQSPRYKITEKSQAVAFWCDPISGHATLYWYRQILGQGPELLVQFQDESVVDDSQLPKDRFSAERLKGVDSTLKIQPAELGDSAMYLCASSLEDRDTQYFGPGTRLTVL.

In this sample, this clonotype turned up a few times. This rearrangement joins TRBV27 to TRBJ2-2; 7 nucleotides line up with TRBD2. CDR3 size: 15 residues. The germline CDR1 and CDR2 sequences are MNHEY and SMNVEV (reference sequence). V trimming: 3 bases; J trimming: 7 bases; junction bases outside the gene matches: 8. CDR3 nucleotides: TGTGCCAGCAGTTTGCGGGAGTTCGTTCACGGGGAGCTGTTTTTT. This sequence encodes CASSLREFVHGELFF.

Here the CDR3 reads CASSEAALWGRQPQHF. CDR3 nucleotide sequence: TGTGCCAGCAGTGAAGCGGCACTCTGGGGTCGCCAGCCCCAGCATTTT. V and J are TRBV6-1 and TRBJ1-5; D unclear. The CDR3 covers 16 residues. CDR1 and CDR2 from the germline V gene are MNHNS and SASEGT. Trimming took 0 bases from V and 7 from J, leaving 16 bases between them.

This clonotype was found many times. The chain has TRBV7-2 and TRBJ1-6; TRBD1 is a possible D gene (6 bases). Between the trimmed V and J ends, which lost 1 base and 0 bases, there was a span of 16 bases. Looked up from germline, CDR1 is SGHTA and CDR2 is FQGNSA. This CDR3 is built from 19 residues. The CDR3 nucleotides are TGTGCCAGCAGCTTAGTAGGGGGAAGGCAGAGCTCCTATAATTCACCCCTCCACTTT. It is translated as CASSLVGGRQSSYNSPLHF.

This clonotype has a count of ten or more. This chain connects TRBV4-1 to TRBJ2-6, with D possibly called TRBD1 or TRBD2 (5 bases each). Trimming removed 6 bases from V and 1 base from J, with 25 bases in between. CDR1 MGHRA and CDR2 YSYEKL come from the germline V gene. The CDR3 is 20 residues long. CDR3 residues: CASRPTPGTGPSSGANVLTF. The CDR3 coding sequence is TGCGCCAGCAGACCGACCCCCGGGACCGGTCCTTCGTCTGGGGCCAACGTCCTGACTTTC.